Sequencing of this T cell receptor beta chain was carried out in a study of cytomegalovirus exposure and HLA in healthy donors. Notes on the study in general: In vitro work confirmed that a few CMV-associated chains recognize CMV antigens.

Remarks on this clone: Its antigen is undetermined.

The primer mix had 60 Vbeta and 13 Jbeta primers. The repertoire was sequenced with immunoSEQ multiplex PCR; TCRdb's copy has only in-frame clones and lacks some. This table holds around 150,000 clones, approximately 70% found once. In germline, CDR1 is SGHVS, CDR2 FNYEAQ. The CDR3 has 14 residues. The J segment lost 7 bases and the V segment lost 1 base, leaving 5 bases of the junction unmatched. This TCR came from a middle-aged man in good health and CMV-seropositive. Sequencing input: PBMCs. The J gene is TRBJ1-2, the V gene TRBV7-6, with TRBD1 identical over 8 bases. This CDR3 is CASSLGGTGGGYTF. CDR3 sequence (DNA): TGTGCCAGCAGCTTAGGGGGGACAGGAGGTGGCTACACCTTC. Supplemented by reference TRBV7-6 and TRBJ1-2, the full variable domain reads GAGVSQSPRYKVTKRGQDVALRCDPISGHVSLYWYRQALGQGPEFLTYFNYEAQQDKSGLPNDRFSAERPEGSISTLTIQRTEQRDSAMYRCASSLGGTGGGYTFGSGTRLTVV.